These 28 T cell receptor beta chains share one sample of origin, sequenced in a study of shared clonotypes between healthy human individuals. Naive-designated CD8 cells lacked CD45RO, were positively enriched for CCR7, and omitted terminally differentiated effector memory CD45RA+ cells. Sequencing used immunoSEQ multiplex PCR; TCRdb keeps in-frame clones, though not all of them. The sample includes about 1,800,000 clones, about 95% of them seen just once. The sequenced sample consisted of naive CD8+ T cells sorted from blood. Every receptor here comes from a man between 18 and 29 years old in good health.

With regard to this clone: Other nucleotide sequences in the sample specify the same CDR3. As DNA, the CDR3 is TGCAGCGCCGAGGGAGGCGACACTGAAGCTTTCTTT. Translating it yields CSAEGGDTEAFF. V usage is TRBV29-1 and J usage is TRBJ1-1, with D unclear. Germline V lookup: CDR1 SQVTM, CDR2 ANQGSEA. The CDR3 length is 12 residues. Trimming shortened V by 7 bases and J by 3 bases, and 12 bases separated the two germline ends.

With respect to this clone: Other DNA sequences of this sample code for an identical CDR3. This rearrangement joins TRBV5-6 to TRBJ1-1; D uncertain. Trimming removed 0 bases at V and 3 bases at J, with 6 bases between. Germline V gives CDR1 SGHDT, CDR2 YYEEEE. CDR3 length equals 13 residues. The CDR3 reads CASSLGEDTEAFF. The CDR3 nucleotides read TGTGCCAGCAGCTTGGGGGAGGACACTGAAGCTTTCTTT.

The rearrangement uses TRBV5-1 and TRBJ2-7; a weak D match, TRBD1 (5 bases). Germline assignment: CDR1 SGHRS and CDR2 YFSETQ. V was shortened by 3 bases and J by 4 bases, with 14 bases between the two germline ends. The CDR3 is 14 amino acids. The DNA for the CDR3 is TGCGCCAGCAGCTACCAAGACAGATCATACGAGCAGTACTTC. Encoded protein: CASSYQDRSYEQYF.

The V and J genes are TRBV19 and TRBJ2-1; TRBD2 aligns across 13 bases. V shed 7 bases and J 8 bases; nucleotides not matched to a gene: 8. In germline, CDR1 is LNHDA, CDR2 SQIVND (reference sequence). The CDR3 consists of 15 residues. For the CDR3, the DNA is TGTGCCAGTACCGGACTAGCGGGAGTTTGGGATGAGCAGTTCTTC. Encoded protein: CASTGLAGVWDEQFF. Looking up the rest from reference TRBV19 and TRBJ2-1 gives the full variable domain: DGGITQSPKYLFRKEGQNVTLSCEQNLNHDAMYWYRQDPGQGLRLIYYSQIVNDFQKGDIAEGYSVSREKKESFPLTVTSAQKNPTAFYLCASTGLAGVWDEQFFGPGTRLTVL.

This sequence joins TRBV11-2 and TRBJ2-3; TRBD2 agrees at 9 bases. V was clipped by 1 base and J by 0 bases; unmatched bases: 5. Germline CDR1 reads SGHAT; CDR2 reads FQNNGV. The CDR3 has 17 amino acids. CDR3 sequence reads: CASSLVGTSRSTDTQYF. CDR3 bases: TGTGCCAGCAGCTTAGTCGGGACTAGCAGGAGCACAGATACGCAGTATTTT. Full variable domain (outside the CDR3, taken from reference TRBV11-2 and TRBJ2-3): EAGVAQSPRYKIIEKRQSVAFWCNPISGHATLYWYQQILGQGPKLLIQFQNNGVVDDSQLPKDRFSAERLKGVDSTLKIQPAKLEDSAVYLCASSLVGTSRSTDTQYFGPGTRLTVL.

This sequence joins TRBV27 and TRBJ2-7; the match to TRBD1 covers 7 bases. The CDR3 runs 15 residues. V dropped 0 bases and J dropped 3; count of bases not matched to a gene: 5. Germline assignment: CDR1 MNHEY and CDR2 SMNVEV (reference sequence). The CDR3 reads CASSLSETGLYEQYF. The CDR3 DNA sequence: TGTGCCAGCAGTTTATCGGAGACAGGGCTCTACGAGCAGTACTTC.

Here the CDR3 DNA reads TGTGCCAGCGTTGATGAGCGGGGTTTAGAGACCCAGTACTTC. This gives the protein CASVDERGLETQYF. The J gene is TRBJ2-5, the V gene TRBV25-1, with 7 nucleotides matching TRBD2. Germline trimming cut 8 bases from V and 4 bases from J; bases unmatched to any gene: 10. CDR1 is MGHDK and CDR2 is SYGVNS in the germline V gene. The CDR3 spans 14 residues. Full variable domain (remainder filled in from reference TRBV25-1 and TRBJ2-5): EADIYQTPRYLVIGTGKKITLECSQTMGHDKMYWYQQDPGMELHLIHYSYGVNSTEKGDLSSESTVSRIRTEHFPLTLESARPSHTSQYLCASVDERGLETQYFGPGTRLLVL.

The chain uses TRBV2 and TRBJ2-7; TRBD2 agrees at 13 bases. The CDR3 spans 13 residues. V dropped 10 bases and J dropped 7; count of bases not matched to a gene: 7. CDR1 is SNHLY and CDR2 is FYNNEI in the germline V gene. In nucleotides, the CDR3 is TGTGCCAACAGACTAGCGGGAGGTGAAGAGCAGTACTTC. It is translated as CANRLAGGEEQYF.

This chain connects TRBV10-1 to TRBJ2-1; a weak D match, TRBD2 (5 bases). CDR3 size: 16 residues. Trimming stripped 2 bases from V and 5 bases from J, with 16 bases between. Looked up from germline, CDR1 is WNHNN and CDR2 is SYGVQD (reference sequence). The CDR3: CASSENGEGRDNEQFF. The CDR3 coding sequence is TGCGCCAGCAGTGAGAATGGTGAGGGCCGCGACAATGAGCAGTTCTTC.

Note on this clone: This could be a read error, since a much larger clone is one nucleotide away. The chain employs TRBV5-8 and TRBJ1-1; D is unclear. Per the germline V gene, CDR1 is SGHTS and CDR2 is YDEGEE. The CDR3 is 12 residues long. Trimming pared 2 bases from V and 1 base from J, leaving 3 bases between. CDR3 loop: CASSLKNTEAFF. For the CDR3, the DNA is TGTGCCAGCAGCTTAAAGAACACTGAAGCTTTCTTT.

This rearrangement joins TRBV9 to TRBJ2-7; D gene uncertain. The CDR3 has 16 residues. Trimming removed 1 base at V and 4 bases at J, with 18 bases between. Germline V lookup: CDR1 SGDLS, CDR2 YYNGEE. CDR3 bases: TGTGCCAGCAGCGTATTCTCCACGACTGCAGTATACGAGCAGTACTTC. Amino acids: CASSVFSTTAVYEQYF.

The rearrangement joins TRBV6-5 to TRBJ1-2; possible D gene TRBD1, 6 bases. V was trimmed by 4 bases and J by 2 bases, leaving 14 bases between them. CDR3 length equals 15 residues. Per the germline V gene, CDR1 is MNHEY and CDR2 is SVGAGI. CDR3 nucleotides: TGTGCCAGCAGTTTGGGGGCAGGCGGGAACTATGGCTACACCTTC. Protein: CASSLGAGGNYGYTF.

The V call is TRBV6-6, the J call TRBJ1-5; possibly TRBD1 for D (6 bases). The CDR3 is 16 amino acids. V was trimmed by 2 bases and J by 0 bases, leaving 11 bases between them. Germline CDR1 reads MNHNY; CDR2 reads SVGAGI (reference sequence). The chain's CDR3 is CASSYPGQSSNQPQHF. CDR3 in DNA: TGTGCCAGCAGTTACCCTGGACAGTCTAGCAATCAGCCCCAGCATTTT.

The chain has TRBV11-2 and TRBJ2-7; no definite D call. The germline gives CDR1 SGHAT, CDR2 FQNNGV. V lost 2 bases, J lost 3 bases, and 8 bases lay in between. There are 13 residues in the CDR3. The CDR3 sequence: CASSLLVGYEQYF. The CDR3 DNA reads TGTGCCAGCAGCTTACTAGTTGGCTACGAGCAGTACTTC.

V is TRBV10-3 and J is TRBJ2-7, with D maybe TRBD2 (5 bases). Germline CDR1 ENHRY, CDR2 SYGVKD. The CDR3 has 12 residues. Deletions cut 3 bases from V and 7 bases from J, with 10 bases between. The CDR3 sequence: CAISDPSGEQYF. For the CDR3, the DNA is TGTGCCATCAGTGACCCCTCGGGAGAGCAGTACTTC.

Only one count was recorded for this clone. The chain employs TRBV4-3 and TRBJ1-1; D call uncertain. V was pared by 0 bases and J by 11 bases, with 16 bases between. Looked up from germline, CDR1 is LGHNA and CDR2 is YSLEER. This CDR3 comprises 14 residues. The CDR3 sequence is CASSQDLVGSGAFF. For the CDR3, the DNA is TGCGCCAGCAGCCAAGATTTGGTAGGGTCGGGCGCTTTCTTT.

CDR3 loop: CASSRNQGFGDNEQFF. CDR3 coding DNA: TGCGCCAGCAGCCGCAATCAGGGATTCGGGGACAATGAGCAGTTCTTC. The V and J genes are TRBV4-3 and TRBJ2-1; D possibly matches TRBD1 or TRBD2 (5 bases each). Trimming shortened V by 4 bases and J by 5 bases, and 18 bases separated the two germline ends. The CDR3 sequence is 16 residues long. Germline values: CDR1 LGHNA, CDR2 YSLEER.

This clone has only one observation. The rearrangement joins TRBV4-1 to TRBJ2-7; D is perhaps TRBD1 (6 bases). Germline CDR1 and CDR2: MGHRA and YSYEKL. V lost 2 bases and J 3 bases, leaving 20 bases between the germline ends. The CDR3 loop spans 17 amino acids. The CDR3 sequence: CASSQKALAGAYYEQYF. In DNA, the CDR3 is TGCGCCAGCAGCCAAAAAGCCCTCGCAGGGGCCTACTACGAGCAGTACTTC.

The chain couples TRBV6-1 to TRBJ2-3, with D tentatively TRBD1 (5 bases). The germline V and J ends were trimmed by 6 bases and 7 bases, with 11 bases remaining between them. The germline gives CDR1 MNHNS, CDR2 SASEGT. The CDR3 is made up of 12 amino acids. The CDR3 sequence: CASSPSGNTQYF. The CDR3 nucleotides read TGTGCCAGCAGCCCCTCAGGGAATACGCAGTATTTT.

This chain connects TRBV10-3 to TRBJ2-7, with D perhaps matching TRBD2 (6 bases). The CDR3 contains 15 residues. From germline, CDR1 is ENHRY and CDR2 SYGVKD. Trimming removed 6 bases at V and 4 bases at J, with 19 bases between. For the CDR3, the DNA is TGTGCCATCAGCAGCCGGGACTCTAGTTTATACGAGCAGTACTTC. It specifies CAISSRDSSLYEQYF.

The rearrangement joins TRBV6-1 to TRBJ2-7; D not certain. Trimming took 4 bases from V and 3 from J, leaving 10 bases between them. CDR3 length equals 13 residues. CDR1 MNHNS and CDR2 SASEGT come from the germline V gene. CDR3: CASSALSGYEQYF. CDR3 nucleotides: TGTGCCAGCAGTGCTCTGAGTGGCTACGAGCAGTACTTC.

Remarks on this clone: The same CDR3 can be traced to other DNA sequences in this sample. The CDR3 DNA sequence: TGTGCCAGCAGCTGGACTAGCGGGGGGACAGATACGCAGTATTTT. Translating it yields CASSWTSGGTDTQYF. The chain is built from TRBV6-6 and TRBJ2-3; 14 bases are shared with TRBD2. Losses at the gene ends were 6 bases for V and 3 bases for J; bases not matched to a gene: 2. Germline CDR1 reads MNHNY; CDR2 reads SVGAGI (reference sequence). The CDR3 has 15 residues.

The chain has TRBV4-3 and TRBJ1-2; no firm D call. The germline V and J ends were trimmed by 0 bases and 3 bases, with 11 bases remaining between them. From germline, CDR1 is LGHNA and CDR2 YSLEER. This CDR3 comprises 15 residues. For the CDR3, the DNA is TGCGCCAGCAGCCAAGATCTACGGACGTACTATGGCTACACCTTC. Protein product: CASSQDLRTYYGYTF.

The rearrangement links TRBV12-5 to TRBJ2-7; no firm D call. V dropped 5 bases and J dropped 0 bases, with 17 bases sitting between them. This CDR3 spans 16 amino acids. The germline gives CDR1 LGHNT, CDR2 FRNRAP. CDR3: CASGPPMAVASYEQYF. DNA of the CDR3: TGTGCTAGTGGTCCCCCCATGGCAGTGGCCTCCTACGAGCAGTACTTC.

The chain combines TRBV9 with TRBJ2-1; D gene ambiguous. Looked up from germline, CDR1 is SGDLS and CDR2 is YYNGEE. This CDR3 is 13 amino acids long. V was pared by 4 bases and J by 5 bases, with 10 bases between. The CDR3, as DNA: TGTGCCAGCAGCCCTATGGACCACAATGAGCAGTTCTTC. Amino acid sequence: CASSPMDHNEQFF.

The chain is built from TRBV7-8 and TRBJ2-6, with 12 bases fitting TRBD1. Germline-derived CDR1 and CDR2 are SGHVS and FQNEAQ. The CDR3 consists of 21 residues. Unmatched junction bases numbered 14, after V lost 5 bases and J lost 0 bases. This chain's CDR3 is CASSTPGTGGAGSSGANVLTF. Written as DNA, the CDR3 is TGTGCCAGCAGCACCCCCGGGACAGGGGGCGCTGGGTCCTCTGGGGCCAACGTCCTGACTTTC.

The gene calls are TRBV7-9 and TRBJ2-6; possibly TRBD1 or TRBD2 for D (6 bases each). Germline V gene sequence: CDR1 SEHNR, CDR2 FQNEAQ (reference sequence). CDR3 size: 18 residues. V was trimmed by 1 base and J by 0 bases, leaving 13 bases between them. The CDR3 sequence is CASSLDGGPSSGANVLTF. CDR3 DNA: TGTGCCAGCAGCTTAGATGGGGGGCCTAGCTCTGGGGCCAACGTCCTGACTTTC.

This clone occurred once. The chain employs TRBV25-1 and TRBJ2-1, with 9 bases matching TRBD1. V dropped 5 bases and J dropped 7; count of bases not matched to a gene: 12. Germline-derived CDR1 and CDR2 are MGHDK and SYGVNS. The CDR3 has 16 amino acids. As DNA, the CDR3 is TGTGCCAGCAGTACAAACAGGGGGCGAGTCGTTAATGAGCAGTTCTTC. Protein sequence: CASSTNRGRVVNEQFF.